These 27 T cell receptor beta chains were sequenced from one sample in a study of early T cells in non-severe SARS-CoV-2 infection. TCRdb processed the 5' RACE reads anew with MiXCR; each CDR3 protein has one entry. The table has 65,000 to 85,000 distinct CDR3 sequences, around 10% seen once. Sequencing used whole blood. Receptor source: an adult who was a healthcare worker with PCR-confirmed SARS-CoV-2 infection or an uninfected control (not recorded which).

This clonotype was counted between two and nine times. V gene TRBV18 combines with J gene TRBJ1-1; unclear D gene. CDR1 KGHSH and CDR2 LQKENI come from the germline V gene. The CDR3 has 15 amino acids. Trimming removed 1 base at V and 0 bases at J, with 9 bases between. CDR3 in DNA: TGTGCCAGCTCACCACGTTCAGGCATGAACACTGAAGCTTTCTTT. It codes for CASSPRSGMNTEAFF.

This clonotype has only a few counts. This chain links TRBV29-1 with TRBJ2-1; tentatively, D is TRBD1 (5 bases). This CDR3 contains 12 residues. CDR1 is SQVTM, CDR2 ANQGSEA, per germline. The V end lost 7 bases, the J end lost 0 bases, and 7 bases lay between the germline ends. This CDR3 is CSATVSYNEQFF. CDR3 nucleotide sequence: TGCAGCGCGACAGTCTCCTACAATGAGCAGTTCTTC.

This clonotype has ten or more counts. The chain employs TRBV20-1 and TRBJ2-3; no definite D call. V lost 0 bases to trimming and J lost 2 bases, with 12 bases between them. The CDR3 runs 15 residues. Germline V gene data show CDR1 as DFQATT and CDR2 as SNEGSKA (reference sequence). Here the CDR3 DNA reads TGCAGTGCTAGAGACCCCCAGAGCGTCACAGATACGCAGTATTTT. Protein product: CSARDPQSVTDTQYF.

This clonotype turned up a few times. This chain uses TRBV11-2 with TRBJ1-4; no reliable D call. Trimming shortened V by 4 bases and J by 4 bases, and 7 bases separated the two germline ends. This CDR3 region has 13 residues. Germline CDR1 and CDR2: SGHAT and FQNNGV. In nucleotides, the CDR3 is TGTGCCAGCAGCTACAACCGTAATGAAAAACTGTTTTTT. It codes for CASSYNRNEKLFF. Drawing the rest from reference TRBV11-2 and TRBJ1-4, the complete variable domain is EAGVAQSPRYKIIEKRQSVAFWCNPISGHATLYWYQQILGQGPKLLIQFQNNGVVDDSQLPKDRFSAERLKGVDSTLKIQPAKLEDSAVYLCASSYNRNEKLFFGSGTQLSVL.

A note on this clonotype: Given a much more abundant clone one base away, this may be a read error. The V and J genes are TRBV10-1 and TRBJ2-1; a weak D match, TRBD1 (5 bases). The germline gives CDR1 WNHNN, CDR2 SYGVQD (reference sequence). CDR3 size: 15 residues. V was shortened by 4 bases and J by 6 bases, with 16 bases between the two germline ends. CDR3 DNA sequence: TGCGCCAGCAGTGTAACAAGCCAGGGCGTCAATGAGCAGTTCTTC. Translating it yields CASSVTSQGVNEQFF.

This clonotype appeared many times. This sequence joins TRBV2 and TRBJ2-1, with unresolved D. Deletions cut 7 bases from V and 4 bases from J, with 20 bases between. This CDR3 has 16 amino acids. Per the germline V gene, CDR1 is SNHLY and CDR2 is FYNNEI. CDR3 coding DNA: TGTGCCAGCATCCCGGGTATTACCCGCAAGTACAATGAGCAGTTCTTC. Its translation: CASIPGITRKYNEQFF.

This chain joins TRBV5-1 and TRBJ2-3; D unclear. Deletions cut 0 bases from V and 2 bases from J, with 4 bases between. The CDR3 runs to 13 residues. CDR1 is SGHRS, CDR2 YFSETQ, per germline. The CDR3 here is CASSLEITDTQYF. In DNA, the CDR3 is TGCGCCAGCAGCTTGGAGATCACAGATACGCAGTATTTT. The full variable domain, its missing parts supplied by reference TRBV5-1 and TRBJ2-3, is KAGVTQTPRYLIKTRGQQVTLSCSPISGHRSVSWYQQTPGQGLQFLFEYFSETQRNKGNFPGRFSGRQFSNSRSEMNVSTLELGDSALYLCASSLEITDTQYFGPGTRLTVL.

Here the CDR3 reads CASSIEPSGGRTYNEQFF. The CDR3 bases are TGTGCCAGTAGTATTGAACCTAGCGGGGGCCGAACCTACAATGAGCAGTTCTTC. The rearrangement links TRBV19 to TRBJ2-1; TRBD2 matches 10 bases. Germline CDR1 reads LNHDA; CDR2 reads SQIVND (reference sequence). The CDR3 is 18 residues long. Trimming cost V 3 bases and J 2 bases; bases outside gene matches: 10.

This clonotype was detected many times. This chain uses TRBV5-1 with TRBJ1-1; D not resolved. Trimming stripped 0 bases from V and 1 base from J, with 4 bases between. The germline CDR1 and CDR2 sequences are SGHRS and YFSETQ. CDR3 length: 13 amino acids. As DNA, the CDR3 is TGCGCCAGCAGCTTGGGGAGGAACACTGAAGCTTTCTTT. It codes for CASSLGRNTEAFF.

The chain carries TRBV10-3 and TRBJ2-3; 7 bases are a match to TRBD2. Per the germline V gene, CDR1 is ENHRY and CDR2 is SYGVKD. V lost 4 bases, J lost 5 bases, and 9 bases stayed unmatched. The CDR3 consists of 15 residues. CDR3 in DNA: TGTGCCATCAGTGTCGCGGGGGACGGGGGAGATACGCAGTATTTT. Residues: CAISVAGDGGDTQYF.

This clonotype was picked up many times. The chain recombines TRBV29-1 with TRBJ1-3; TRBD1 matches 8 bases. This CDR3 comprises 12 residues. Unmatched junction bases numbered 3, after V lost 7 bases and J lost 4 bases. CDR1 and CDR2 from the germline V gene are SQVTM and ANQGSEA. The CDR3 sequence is CSGGTGGNTIYF. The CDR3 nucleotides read TGCAGCGGCGGGACAGGAGGAAACACCATATATTTT.

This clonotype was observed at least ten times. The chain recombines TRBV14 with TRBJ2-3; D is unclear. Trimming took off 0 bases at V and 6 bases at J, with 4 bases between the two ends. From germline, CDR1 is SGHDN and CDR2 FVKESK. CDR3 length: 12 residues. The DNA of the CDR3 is TGTGCCAGCAGCCAAGAGGGCGATACGCAGTATTTT. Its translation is CASSQEGDTQYF.

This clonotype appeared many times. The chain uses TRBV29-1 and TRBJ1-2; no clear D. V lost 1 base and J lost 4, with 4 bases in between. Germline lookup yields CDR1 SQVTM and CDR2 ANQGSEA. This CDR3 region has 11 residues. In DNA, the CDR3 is TGCAGCGTTGAAGGTGGCTATGGCTACACCTTC. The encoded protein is CSVEGGYGYTF.

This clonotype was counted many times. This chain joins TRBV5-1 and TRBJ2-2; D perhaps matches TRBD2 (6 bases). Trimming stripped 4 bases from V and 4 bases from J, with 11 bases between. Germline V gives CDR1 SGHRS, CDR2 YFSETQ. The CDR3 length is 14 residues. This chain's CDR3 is CASSRLGGTGELFF. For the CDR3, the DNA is TGCGCCAGCAGCCGGCTGGGGGGCACCGGGGAGCTGTTTTTT.

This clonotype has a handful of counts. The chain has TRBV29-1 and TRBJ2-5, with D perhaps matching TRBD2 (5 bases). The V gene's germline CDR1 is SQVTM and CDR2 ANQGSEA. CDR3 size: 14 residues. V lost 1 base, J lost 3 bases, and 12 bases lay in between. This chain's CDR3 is CSVEARLAEETQYF. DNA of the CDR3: TGCAGCGTTGAAGCGAGGCTAGCCGAAGAGACCCAGTACTTC.

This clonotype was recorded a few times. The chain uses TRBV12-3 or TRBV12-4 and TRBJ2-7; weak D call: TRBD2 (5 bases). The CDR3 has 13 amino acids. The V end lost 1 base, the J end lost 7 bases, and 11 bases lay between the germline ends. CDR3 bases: TGTGCCAGCAGTTTAGGGACTCTTAGGGAGCAGTACTTC. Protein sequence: CASSLGTLREQYF.

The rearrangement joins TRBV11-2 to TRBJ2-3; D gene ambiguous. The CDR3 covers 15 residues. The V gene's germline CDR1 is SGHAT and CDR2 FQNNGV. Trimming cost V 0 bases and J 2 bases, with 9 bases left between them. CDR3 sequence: CASSLDPVFTDTQYF. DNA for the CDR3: TGTGCCAGCAGCTTAGATCCAGTTTTCACAGATACGCAGTATTTT. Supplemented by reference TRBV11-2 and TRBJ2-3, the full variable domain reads EAGVAQSPRYKIIEKRQSVAFWCNPISGHATLYWYQQILGQGPKLLIQFQNNGVVDDSQLPKDRFSAERLKGVDSTLKIQPAKLEDSAVYLCASSLDPVFTDTQYFGPGTRLTVL.

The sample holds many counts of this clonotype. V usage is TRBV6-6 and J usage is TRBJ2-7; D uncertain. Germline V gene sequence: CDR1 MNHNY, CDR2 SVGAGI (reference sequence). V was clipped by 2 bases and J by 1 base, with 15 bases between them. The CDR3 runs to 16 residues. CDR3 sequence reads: CASSYARSSRSYEQYF. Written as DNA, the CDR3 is TGTGCCAGCAGTTACGCCCGGTCCTCGAGATCCTACGAGCAGTACTTC.

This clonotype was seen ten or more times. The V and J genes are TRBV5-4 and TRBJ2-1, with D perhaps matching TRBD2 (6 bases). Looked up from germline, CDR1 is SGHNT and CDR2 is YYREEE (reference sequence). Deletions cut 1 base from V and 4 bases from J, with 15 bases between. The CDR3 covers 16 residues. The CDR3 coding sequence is TGTGCCAGCAGCTTGTACCGGGGGTACTCATACAATGAGCAGTTCTTC. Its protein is CASSLYRGYSYNEQFF.

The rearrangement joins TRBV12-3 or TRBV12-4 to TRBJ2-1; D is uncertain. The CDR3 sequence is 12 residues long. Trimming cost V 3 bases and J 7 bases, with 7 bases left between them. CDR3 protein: CASSFHTNEQFF. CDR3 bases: TGTGCCAGCAGTTTTCACACTAATGAGCAGTTCTTC.

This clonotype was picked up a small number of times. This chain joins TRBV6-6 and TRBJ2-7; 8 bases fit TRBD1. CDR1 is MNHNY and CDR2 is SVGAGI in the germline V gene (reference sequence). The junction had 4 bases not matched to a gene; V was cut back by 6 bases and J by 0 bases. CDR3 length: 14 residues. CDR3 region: CASRGDRTSYEQYF. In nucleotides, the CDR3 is TGTGCCAGCAGAGGGGACAGGACCTCCTACGAGCAGTACTTC.

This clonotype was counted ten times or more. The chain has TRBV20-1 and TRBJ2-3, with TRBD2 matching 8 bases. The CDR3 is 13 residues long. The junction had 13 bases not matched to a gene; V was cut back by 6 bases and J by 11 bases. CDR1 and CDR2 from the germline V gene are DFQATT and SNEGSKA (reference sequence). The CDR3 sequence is CSAERKDLAGQYF. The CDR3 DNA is TGCAGTGCCGAACGGAAGGACCTAGCGGGGCAGTATTTT.

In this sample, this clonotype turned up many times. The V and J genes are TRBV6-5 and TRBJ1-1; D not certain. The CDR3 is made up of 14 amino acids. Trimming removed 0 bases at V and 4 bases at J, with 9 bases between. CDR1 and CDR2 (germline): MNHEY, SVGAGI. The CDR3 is CASSYSSTFTEAFF. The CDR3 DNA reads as TGTGCCAGCAGTTACTCCTCCACATTCACTGAAGCTTTCTTT.

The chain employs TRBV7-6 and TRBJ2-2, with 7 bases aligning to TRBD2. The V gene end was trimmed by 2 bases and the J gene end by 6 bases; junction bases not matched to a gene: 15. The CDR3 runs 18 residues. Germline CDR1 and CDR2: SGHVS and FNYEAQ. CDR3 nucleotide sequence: TGTGCCAGCAGCTTACGTCCGGGGGGTTTGGGATCGGCCGGGGAGCTGTTTTTT. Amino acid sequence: CASSLRPGGLGSAGELFF.

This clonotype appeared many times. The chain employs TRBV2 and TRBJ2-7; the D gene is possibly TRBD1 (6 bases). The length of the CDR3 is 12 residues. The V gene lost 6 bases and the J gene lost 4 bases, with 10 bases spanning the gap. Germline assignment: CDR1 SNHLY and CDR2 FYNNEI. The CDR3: CASSATGYEQYF. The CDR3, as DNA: TGTGCCAGCAGCGCAACAGGGTACGAGCAGTACTTC.

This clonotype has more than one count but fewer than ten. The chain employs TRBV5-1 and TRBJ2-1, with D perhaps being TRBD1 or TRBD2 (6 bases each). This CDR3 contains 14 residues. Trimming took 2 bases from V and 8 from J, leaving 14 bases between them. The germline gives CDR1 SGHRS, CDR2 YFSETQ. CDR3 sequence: CASSFGSGAHEQFF. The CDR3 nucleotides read TGCGCCAGCAGCTTTGGCTCGGGGGCGCATGAGCAGTTCTTC. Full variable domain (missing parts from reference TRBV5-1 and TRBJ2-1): KAGVTQTPRYLIKTRGQQVTLSCSPISGHRSVSWYQQTPGQGLQFLFEYFSETQRNKGNFPGRFSGRQFSNSRSEMNVSTLELGDSALYLCASSFGSGAHEQFFGPGTRLTVL.

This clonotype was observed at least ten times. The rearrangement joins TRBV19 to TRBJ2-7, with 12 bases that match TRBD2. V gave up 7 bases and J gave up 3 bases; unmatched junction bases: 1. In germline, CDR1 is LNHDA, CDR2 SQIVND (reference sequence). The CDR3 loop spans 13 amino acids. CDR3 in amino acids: CASKGLAGYEQYF. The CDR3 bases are TGTGCCAGTAAGGGACTAGCGGGCTACGAGCAGTACTTC.